Below, one T cell receptor beta chain is given with its context. Sample-barcoded 5' priming and a J-beta primer mix drove a second PCR of roughly 7 to 11 cycles. TCRdb ran MiXCR on the 5' RACE reads and lists one entry per CDR3 protein. Among fewer than 800,000 distinct CDR3 sequences, around half were seen once, and the ten largest hold 25% to 35%. This sample is part of a study of blood T cells in healthy people across ages. Material: blood. The TCR was taken from an older woman in good health.

CDR3 protein: CSAAGTSGSDEQFF. CDR3 in DNA: TGCAGTGCGGCCGGGACTAGCGGGAGCGATGAGCAGTTCTTC. The chain joins TRBV20-1 to TRBJ2-1, with 14 nucleotides matching TRBD2. Per the germline V gene, CDR1 is DFQATT and CDR2 is SNEGSKA (reference sequence). The CDR3 runs to 14 residues. V trimming: 6 bases; J trimming: 8 bases; junction bases outside the gene matches: 6.